The 32 T cell receptor beta chains below all came from one sample that was sequenced in a study of identical twins. Using its own MiXCR run on the 5' RACE reads, TCRdb lists one record per CDR3 protein. The sample lists 150,000 or so distinct CDR3 sequences, 3.5% occurring once. Material for sequencing was memory T cells sorted from blood. The receptors were sampled from a young man in good health.

This clonotype occurred many times. The V call is TRBV9, the J call TRBJ1-2; TRBD1 matches at 8 bases. The CDR3 runs to 16 residues. V lost 3 bases and J lost 5; bases outside the gene matches: 12. Germline values: CDR1 SGDLS, CDR2 YYNGEE. The CDR3, as DNA: TGTGCCAGCAGCGCCCACCCCCAGGGGGCAGAATATGGCTACACCTTC. It translates to CASSAHPQGAEYGYTF.

This clonotype was detected many times. CDR3 sequence: CASSLRLVGVAKNIQYF. The CDR3 DNA is TGTGCCAGCAGCCTCCGTTTAGTAGGGGTGGCCAAAAACATTCAGTACTTC. V is TRBV11-2 and J is TRBJ2-4; tentative D call: TRBD1 (5 bases). From germline, CDR1 is SGHAT and CDR2 FQNNGV. V shed 5 bases and J shed 1 base, with 18 bases lying between them. The CDR3 extends over 17 amino acids.

The gene calls are TRBV18 and TRBJ2-4; D call uncertain. The CDR3 loop spans 16 amino acids. The V end lost 3 bases, the J end lost 0 bases, and 12 bases lay between the germline ends. CDR1 and CDR2 (germline): KGHSH, LQKENI. Written as DNA, the CDR3 is TGTGCCAGCTCACCGGAAGGGCCTCTAGCCAAAAACATTCAGTACTTC. Protein product: CASSPEGPLAKNIQYF.

This clonotype showed up many times. This chain joins TRBV12-3 or TRBV12-4 and TRBJ1-2; 9 bases match TRBD1. The CDR3 covers 14 residues. Trimming at V came to 5 bases and at J to 8 bases, leaving 9 bases not matched to a gene. The CDR3 loop reads CASSPLTGGGGYTF. CDR3 sequence (DNA): TGTGCCAGCAGTCCTCTGACAGGGGGGGGCGGCTACACCTTC.

This clonotype was seen many times. The chain carries TRBV5-1 and TRBJ2-3, with TRBD1 identical over 7 bases. Germline loops: CDR1 SGHRS, CDR2 YFSETQ. Germline trimming cut 5 bases from V and 1 base from J; bases unmatched to any gene: 4. This CDR3 comprises 14 residues. Here the CDR3 reads CASSEDRGTDTQYF. As DNA, the CDR3 is TGCGCCAGCAGTGAAGACAGGGGCACAGATACGCAGTATTTT.

V is TRBV5-3 and J is TRBJ2-1; D unresolved. TRBV5-3 is identified as an open reading frame with a role that is uncertain. The CDR3 is 11 residues long. Trimming cost V 1 base and J 11 bases, with 7 bases left between them. CDR3 nucleotides: TGTGCCAGAAGCTTGAGTCTACAGCAGTTCTTC. This gives the protein CARSLSLQQFF.

This clonotype was seen repeatedly, ten times or more. The rearrangement uses TRBV7-9 and TRBJ2-2; tentatively, D is TRBD1 or TRBD2 (6 bases each). Germline CDR1 and CDR2: SEHNR and FQNEAQ (reference sequence). With 8 bases removed from V and 2 bases from J, the gap between germline ends came to 12 bases. This CDR3 has 14 amino acids. The CDR3 coding sequence is TGTGCCAGCCAAGGGGGGCTAAACACCGGGGAGCTGTTTTTT. It specifies CASQGGLNTGELFF.

This clonotype was recorded at least ten times. Here the CDR3 DNA reads TGTGCCAGCAGTCCCCTAGCGGCCTCCTACAATGAGCAGTTCTTC. Residues: CASSPLAASYNEQFF. This rearrangement joins TRBV12-3 or TRBV12-4 to TRBJ2-1; 7 positions match TRBD2. The CDR3 sequence is 15 residues long. The V segment lost 5 bases and the J segment 0 bases; nucleotides outside the gene matches: 4.

This clonotype was counted many times. The genes are TRBV5-1 and TRBJ2-1; D might be TRBD1 (5 bases). The V end lost 0 bases, the J end lost 5 bases, and 9 bases lay between the germline ends. This CDR3 comprises 14 residues. Germline CDR1 and CDR2: SGHRS and YFSETQ. The CDR3 reads CASSLVGRDNEQFF. Written as DNA, the CDR3 is TGCGCCAGCAGCTTGGTAGGCAGGGACAATGAGCAGTTCTTC.

This clonotype was recorded many times. The chain joins TRBV7-3 to TRBJ2-1; D is uncertain. V was trimmed by 2 bases and J by 10 bases, leaving 9 bases between them. CDR3 length: 12 residues. Germline V lookup: CDR1 SGHTA, CDR2 FQGTGA. The CDR3 loop reads CASSLSLGEQFF. CDR3 nucleotide sequence: TGTGCCAGCAGCTTATCTTTGGGGGAGCAGTTCTTC.

This clonotype was counted many times. The chain couples TRBV20-1 to TRBJ2-3, with 11 bases matching TRBD2. The germline CDR1 and CDR2 sequences are DFQATT and SNEGSKA (reference sequence). The V gene end was trimmed by 4 bases and the J gene end by 3 bases; junction bases not matched to a gene: 6. The CDR3 has 15 residues. The CDR3 sequence is CSATRTSGLTDTQYF. CDR3 bases: TGCAGTGCTACTCGGACTAGCGGGCTTACAGATACGCAGTATTTT.

This clonotype was seen ten or more times. The rearrangement links TRBV12-3 or TRBV12-4 to TRBJ2-1; a weak D match, TRBD2 (6 bases). The ends were cut back, 5 bases at V and 7 bases at J, with 18 bases in the middle. This CDR3 contains 15 residues. In DNA, the CDR3 is TGTGCCAGCAGTCCGGGGAGGACGTGGGAAAATGAGCAGTTCTTC. Protein sequence: CASSPGRTWENEQFF.

Ten or more counts support this clonotype. This chain links TRBV6-1 with TRBJ1-6; D uncertain. The CDR3 runs to 14 residues. Germline CDR1 MNHNS, CDR2 SASEGT. Trimming removed 5 bases at V and 7 bases at J, with 12 bases between. The CDR3 DNA reads TGTGCCAGCAGTAGGGAGGGTTGGAATTCACCCCTCCACTTT. This gives the protein CASSREGWNSPLHF.

There are many counts of this clonotype. The rearrangement links TRBV20-1 to TRBJ2-1; D is unclear. Trimming stripped 3 bases from V and 9 bases from J, with 21 bases between. Germline CDR1 reads DFQATT; CDR2 reads SNEGSKA (reference sequence). This CDR3 is built from 15 residues. CDR3 in amino acids: CSASPELFNEVEQFF. Here the CDR3 DNA reads TGCAGTGCTAGCCCCGAGCTATTCAATGAGGTTGAGCAGTTCTTC.

This clonotype was seen repeatedly, ten times or more. The V call is TRBV7-8, the J call TRBJ2-5; 7 bases match TRBD1. The CDR3 spans 17 residues. The germline gives CDR1 SGHVS, CDR2 FQNEAQ. Unmatched junction bases numbered 8, after V lost 1 base and J lost 0 bases. The CDR3 DNA reads as TGTGCCAGCAGCTTAGAGTTAGGGGACAGCGACCAAGAGACCCAGTACTTC. Translation: CASSLELGDSDQETQYF.

This clonotype showed up many times. This chain joins TRBV5-6 and TRBJ1-2; TRBD1 might be the D (5 bases). The ends were cut back, 4 bases at V and 4 bases at J, with 11 bases in the middle. The CDR3 is 13 amino acids. Germline CDR1 reads SGHDT; CDR2 reads YYEEEE. The CDR3 nucleotides are TGTGCCAGCAGCCGGGACGGATCCTATGGCTACACCTTC. It is translated as CASSRDGSYGYTF.

This clonotype was seen at least ten times. This chain links TRBV29-1 with TRBJ2-1, with TRBD2 as a possible D gene (6 bases). Germline V gene data show CDR1 as SQVTM and CDR2 as ANQGSEA. Trimming pared 4 bases from V and 4 bases from J, leaving 14 bases between. The CDR3 is 14 amino acids. DNA of the CDR3: TGCAGCGTTGGGGGGGAGACCTTTTACAATGAGCAGTTCTTC. This sequence encodes CSVGGETFYNEQFF.

This clonotype was detected many times. The chain joins TRBV7-2 to TRBJ1-1; D call uncertain. V was cut by 4 bases and J by 8 bases, with 14 bases left in between. This CDR3 is 13 amino acids long. Germline values: CDR1 SGHTA, CDR2 FQGNSA. The chain's CDR3 is CASSSRTGAEAFF. The CDR3 DNA reads TGTGCCAGCAGCTCCCGGACGGGTGCGGAAGCTTTCTTT.

This clonotype was observed many times. The chain employs TRBV3-1 and TRBJ2-6; 10 bases fit TRBD2. Germline lookup yields CDR1 LGHDT and CDR2 YNNKEL (reference sequence). The CDR3 length is 21 residues. V dropped 0 bases and J dropped 2; count of bases not matched to a gene: 13. CDR3 sequence (DNA): TGTGCCAGCAGCCAAGATTTGAGCGGGAGGGGGCCTATTGCTGGGGCCAACGTCCTGACTTTC. It translates to CASSQDLSGRGPIAGANVLTF.

This clonotype was detected many times. The chain has TRBV29-1 and TRBJ2-4; no clear D gene. V lost 4 bases and J 1 base, leaving 11 bases between the germline ends. This CDR3 comprises 14 residues. The germline CDR1 and CDR2 sequences are SQVTM and ANQGSEA. This CDR3 reads CSVGGSMAKNIQYF. Here the CDR3 DNA reads TGCAGCGTTGGGGGTAGTATGGCCAAAAACATTCAGTACTTC.

Many counts were recorded for this clonotype. The chain combines TRBV20-1 with TRBJ1-4; the match to TRBD1 covers 7 bases. The CDR3 runs 14 residues. Germline CDR1 reads DFQATT; CDR2 reads SNEGSKA (reference sequence). The V and J ends lost 6 bases and 5 bases, in that order; junction bases with no gene match: 9. CDR3 DNA sequence: TGCAGTGCCAAACGGACAGGCGGCAATGAAAAACTGTTTTTT. It translates to CSAKRTGGNEKLFF.

This clonotype was picked up many times. The chain carries TRBV10-3 and TRBJ2-1, with D hard to call. Germline lookup yields CDR1 ENHRY and CDR2 SYGVKD. The CDR3 contains 13 residues. Trimming cost V 6 bases and J 5 bases, with 11 bases left between them. The CDR3 protein is CAIRENTNNEQFF. For the CDR3, the DNA is TGTGCCATCAGGGAAAACACGAACAATGAGCAGTTCTTC.

This clonotype has at least ten counts. The chain recombines TRBV18 with TRBJ2-1; 10 bases match TRBD2. Germline lookup yields CDR1 KGHSH and CDR2 LQKENI. The trim removed 3 bases at V and 4 bases at J, leaving 6 bases unmatched. The CDR3 loop spans 16 amino acids. CDR3 sequence reads: CASSPIRTSGYNEQFF. CDR3 nucleotides: TGTGCCAGCTCACCGATTAGGACTAGCGGTTACAATGAGCAGTTCTTC.

This clonotype has a count of ten or more. The chain has TRBV18 and TRBJ2-3; D remains unclear. Germline CDR1 is KGHSH and CDR2 is LQKENI. The CDR3 runs 17 residues. V was trimmed by 4 bases and J by 1 base, leaving 18 bases between them. CDR3 residues: CASSRSSPGAGTDTQYF. The DNA of the CDR3 is TGTGCCAGCTCACGGTCGAGTCCCGGCGCAGGCACAGATACGCAGTATTTT.

This clonotype was observed at least ten times. The V call is TRBV6-1, the J call TRBJ2-1; 13 nucleotides match TRBD2. Germline V gene lookup returns CDR1 MNHNS and CDR2 SASEGT. The V gene end was trimmed by 6 bases and the J gene end by 2 bases; junction bases not matched to a gene: 10. This CDR3 comprises 18 residues. The DNA for the CDR3 is TGTGCCAGCAGGCCGGGACTAGCGGGGCCCCTCACCTACAATGAGCAGTTCTTC. Protein product: CASRPGLAGPLTYNEQFF.

This clonotype has a count of ten or more. V is TRBV20-1 and J is TRBJ2-7, with D perhaps TRBD1 (6 bases). The CDR3 is 13 residues long. Germline values: CDR1 DFQATT, CDR2 SNEGSKA (reference sequence). With 4 bases removed from V and 1 base from J, the gap between germline ends came to 11 bases. CDR3 bases: TGCAGTGCTATAGACAGGAGTTCCTACGAGCAGTACGTC. It codes for CSAIDRSSYEQYV.

The sample holds many counts of this clonotype. The J gene is TRBJ2-3, the V gene TRBV5-1; 7 nucleotides line up with TRBD2. Looked up from germline, CDR1 is SGHRS and CDR2 is YFSETQ. J lost 2 bases, V lost 9 bases, and 9 bases had no gene match. CDR3 length: 14 amino acids. The CDR3 DNA reads as TGCGCCACGCGGGGGACCGGGGACACAGATACGCAGTATTTT. This encodes CATRGTGDTDTQYF.

This clonotype occurred many times. This chain uses TRBV14 with TRBJ1-2; D remains ambiguous. The ends were cut back, 1 base at V and 7 bases at J, with 7 bases in the middle. The CDR3 covers 12 residues. Germline V gene lookup returns CDR1 SGHDN and CDR2 FVKESK. CDR3 nucleotide sequence: TGTGCCAGCAGCCAAGTCGGCGCTGGCTACACCTTC. Amino acid sequence: CASSQVGAGYTF.

This clonotype occurred many times. This rearrangement joins TRBV5-1 to TRBJ2-1; 7 nucleotides agree with TRBD2. The V gene's germline CDR1 is SGHRS and CDR2 YFSETQ. V lost 0 bases, J lost 6 bases, and 6 bases stayed unmatched. The CDR3 sequence is 15 residues long. CDR3: CASSLGSAGVNEQFF. In DNA form, the CDR3 reads TGCGCCAGCAGCTTGGGTAGCGCGGGGGTCAATGAGCAGTTCTTC. Using reference TRBV5-1 and TRBJ2-1 for the parts outside the CDR3, the full variable domain is KAGVTQTPRYLIKTRGQQVTLSCSPISGHRSVSWYQQTPGQGLQFLFEYFSETQRNKGNFPGRFSGRQFSNSRSEMNVSTLELGDSALYLCASSLGSAGVNEQFFGPGTRLTVL.

In this sample, this clonotype turned up many times. The chain has TRBV29-1 and TRBJ2-7; D not resolved. Between the trimmed V and J ends, which lost 6 bases and 4 bases, there was a span of 10 bases. Germline V CDR1 and CDR2: SQVTM, ANQGSEA. This CDR3 contains 11 residues. In nucleotides, the CDR3 is TGCAGCGTGGACCTAGGGTACGAGCAGTACTTC. Its protein is CSVDLGYEQYF.

This clonotype was seen at least ten times. This chain joins TRBV2 and TRBJ1-3; D unclear. Trimming removed 4 bases from V and 5 bases from J, with 0 bases in between. Germline V gene data show CDR1 as SNHLY and CDR2 as FYNNEI. This CDR3 region has 10 residues. CDR3 in amino acids: CASSGNTIYF. DNA of the CDR3: TGTGCCAGCAGTGGAAACACCATATATTTT.

This clonotype has a count of ten or more. The chain carries TRBV20-1 and TRBJ2-5; 7 bases line up with TRBD2. CDR3 length: 14 amino acids. V trimming: 4 bases; J trimming: 5 bases; junction bases outside the gene matches: 10. Looked up from germline, CDR1 is DFQATT and CDR2 is SNEGSKA (reference sequence). The CDR3 DNA reads as TGCAGTGCTACGAGGGAGGGCGTGAGGGAGACCCAGTACTTC. It specifies CSATREGVRETQYF.